The 18 T cell receptor beta chains below come from one sample, sequenced in a study of cytomegalovirus exposure and HLA in healthy donors. Profiling relied on immunoSEQ multiplex PCR, and the TCRdb table lists in-frame clones only, not all of them. There are about 55,000 clones in the sample; 90% occur only once, and around 2.8% lies in the top ten. The sample comprised PBMCs. These receptor sequences come from a man aged 18 to 30 in good health and CMV-seronegative.

The gene calls are TRBV28 and TRBJ2-7, with D perhaps TRBD1 (7 bases). Trimming took off 4 bases at V and 1 base at J, with 14 bases between the two ends. Germline values: CDR1 MDHEN, CDR2 SYDVKM. The CDR3 runs to 15 residues. The CDR3 here is CASSSPSGGSYEQYF. The CDR3 nucleotides read TGTGCCAGCAGTTCCCCCTCAGGGGGGTCCTACGAGCAGTACTTC.

The chain couples TRBV5-1 to TRBJ2-4; D is uncertain. Between the trimmed V and J ends, which lost 3 bases and 5 bases, there was a span of 18 bases. The V gene's germline CDR1 is SGHRS and CDR2 YFSETQ. This CDR3 is 16 amino acids long. CDR3 sequence: CASSSQDKNLQNIQYF. CDR3 sequence (DNA): TGCGCCAGCAGCTCCCAAGACAAGAATTTACAAAACATTCAGTACTTC.

The chain has TRBV28 and TRBJ1-3; D gene unclear. Between the trimmed V and J ends, which lost 5 bases and 0 bases, there was a span of 8 bases. Germline V CDR1 and CDR2: MDHEN, SYDVKM. The CDR3 has 14 amino acids. CDR3 DNA sequence: TGTGCCAGCAGTAACAGCAACTCTGGAAACACCATATATTTT. This sequence encodes CASSNSNSGNTIYF. Complete variable domain (other parts from reference TRBV28 and TRBJ1-3): DVKVTQSSRYLVKRTGEKVFLECVQDMDHENMFWYRQDPGLGLRLIYFSYDVKMKEKGDIPEGYSVSREKKERFSLILESASTNQTSMYLCASSNSNSGNTIYFGEGSWLTVV.

V gene TRBV2 combines with J gene TRBJ2-7; 8 bases fit TRBD1. Germline loops: CDR1 SNHLY, CDR2 FYNNEI. The CDR3 has 13 residues. J gave up 6 bases and V 3 bases, and 4 bases lay outside the gene matches. CDR3 nucleotide sequence: TGTGCCAGCAGTGAGGACAGGGCGGGCGAGCAGTACTTC. It specifies CASSEDRAGEQYF.

This clone was picked up one time. J is TRBJ2-2 and V is TRBV11-3; the D gene is possibly TRBD2 (6 bases). The V gene lost 3 bases and the J gene lost 2 bases, with 10 bases spanning the gap. This CDR3 has 15 amino acids. CDR1 and CDR2 (germline): SGHNT, YENEEA. Written as DNA, the CDR3 is TGTGCCAGCAGCTTGGGTAGCGGAAACACCGGGGAGCTGTTTTTT. Its protein is CASSLGSGNTGELFF.

The chain uses TRBV10-3 and TRBJ1-1; D ambiguous. V lost 3 bases and J 3 bases, leaving 5 bases between the germline ends. CDR1 is ENHRY, CDR2 SYGVKD, per germline. The CDR3 extends over 12 amino acids. Here the CDR3 reads CAISELDTEAFF. The CDR3 DNA reads TGTGCCATCAGTGAACTGGACACTGAAGCTTTCTTT.

The V gene is TRBV29-1, the J gene TRBJ1-3; D ambiguous. This CDR3 is built from 11 residues. Germline V gene data show CDR1 as SQVTM and CDR2 as ANQGSEA. Trimming pared 5 bases from V and 2 bases from J, leaving 4 bases between. The CDR3 bases are TGCAGCGTTTCCGCTGGAAACACCATATATTTT. Amino acid sequence: CSVSAGNTIYF.

This clone was detected a few times. This chain connects TRBV6-1 to TRBJ2-2, with TRBD2 as a possible D gene (6 bases). Germline assignment: CDR1 MNHNS and CDR2 SASEGT. This CDR3 is 14 amino acids long. V shed 3 bases and J shed 7 bases, with 12 bases lying between them. CDR3 protein: CASSDGGEVGELFF. The CDR3 coding sequence is TGTGCCAGCAGTGACGGAGGGGAGGTCGGGGAGCTGTTTTTT.

This chain uses TRBV27 with TRBJ2-7, with 9 bases identical to TRBD1. This CDR3 spans 15 amino acids. The V gene's germline CDR1 is MNHEY and CDR2 SMNVEV (reference sequence). V lost 6 bases to trimming and J lost 2 bases; unmatched junction nucleotides: 8. The CDR3 bases are TGTGCCAGCAGGACAGCCGGGACAGGGCCCTACGAGCAGTACTTC. Translation: CASRTAGTGPYEQYF.

This chain joins TRBV6-5 and TRBJ2-5; 10 bases match TRBD1. This CDR3 has 14 amino acids. The germline V gene has CDR1 MNHEY and CDR2 SVGAGI. Trimming at V came to 5 bases and at J to 5 bases, leaving 5 bases not matched to a gene. CDR3 protein: CASSPTGGAETQYF. The CDR3, as DNA: TGTGCCAGCAGTCCGACAGGGGGCGCCGAGACCCAGTACTTC.

The chain has TRBV4-1 and TRBJ2-3, with a weak D call TRBD2 (6 bases). This CDR3 is built from 16 residues. V was shortened by 4 bases and J by 6 bases, with 20 bases between the two germline ends. Germline V gene sequence: CDR1 MGHRA, CDR2 YSYEKL. The CDR3 bases are TGCGCCAGCAGCCTCCGGGACTCTACTCAGACGGATACGCAGTATTTT. The encoded protein is CASSLRDSTQTDTQYF.

V gene TRBV5-1 combines with J gene TRBJ2-1; tentative D call: TRBD2 (6 bases). Germline values: CDR1 SGHRS, CDR2 YFSETQ. V lost 4 bases and J 7 bases, leaving 18 bases between the germline ends. This CDR3 is built from 15 residues. CDR3 nucleotide sequence: TGCGCCAGCAGCAGCGTTGGGGGGTTCTTTAATGAGCAGTTCTTC. Translating it yields CASSSVGGFFNEQFF.

The chain employs TRBV19 and TRBJ2-1; 7 nucleotides line up with TRBD1. The CDR3 consists of 16 residues. CDR1 is LNHDA, CDR2 SQIVND, per germline (reference sequence). The V segment lost 7 bases and the J segment 1 base; nucleotides outside the gene matches: 10. In DNA, the CDR3 is TGTGCCAGTACCGGGGCAGGGGGTGCGTCCTACAATGAGCAGTTCTTC. The encoded protein is CASTGAGGASYNEQFF. The whole variable domain, filled in from reference TRBV19 and TRBJ2-1, reads DGGITQSPKYLFRKEGQNVTLSCEQNLNHDAMYWYRQDPGQGLRLIYYSQIVNDFQKGDIAEGYSVSREKKESFPLTVTSAQKNPTAFYLCASTGAGGASYNEQFFGPGTRLTVL.

The CDR3, as DNA: TGTGCCAGCAGCTTACTTGGGACAATCATCCGCAATGAGCAGTTCTTC. Its translation is CASSLLGTIIRNEQFF. The genes are TRBV13 and TRBJ2-1; D is perhaps TRBD1 (6 bases). The CDR3 spans 16 residues. Deletions cut 2 bases from V and 6 bases from J, with 17 bases between. Looked up from germline, CDR1 is PRHDT and CDR2 is FYEKMQ (reference sequence). The entire variable domain, with the rest obtained from reference TRBV13 and TRBJ2-1, is as follows: AAGVIQSPRHLIKEKRETATLKCYPIPRHDTVYWYQQGPGQDPQFLISFYEKMQSDKGSIPDRFSAQQFSDYHSELNMSSLELGDSALYFCASSLLGTIIRNEQFFGPGTRLTVL.

The chain uses TRBV27 and TRBJ2-6; D not resolved. The CDR3 loop spans 15 amino acids. Trimming shortened V by 5 bases and J by 1 base, and 9 bases separated the two germline ends. Germline V lookup: CDR1 MNHEY, CDR2 SMNVEV (reference sequence). The CDR3 sequence: CASSRSRSGANVLTF. CDR3 DNA: TGTGCCAGCAGTCGTAGTCGGTCTGGGGCCAACGTCCTGACTTTC.

The genes are TRBV2 and TRBJ1-2; 8 bases fit TRBD1. The junction had 5 bases not matched to a gene; V was cut back by 6 bases and J by 2 bases. Germline CDR1 is SNHLY and CDR2 is FYNNEI. This CDR3 has 14 amino acids. The DNA for the CDR3 is TGTGCCAGCAGCGCTGGACAGGGAAACTATGGCTACACCTTC. Translated, it gives CASSAGQGNYGYTF.

The CDR3 nucleotides read TGTGCCAGCAGTTCTACCCGGGCTAGCGGGAGGTACGAGCAGTACTTC. It is translated as CASSSTRASGRYEQYF. This chain uses TRBV27 with TRBJ2-7; 11 bases match TRBD2. Trimming removed 4 bases from V and 4 bases from J; junction bases left unmatched: 9. Germline values: CDR1 MNHEY, CDR2 SMNVEV (reference sequence). The CDR3 has 16 residues.

The chain is built from TRBV27 and TRBJ1-3; D not resolved. Germline V gene data show CDR1 as MNHEY and CDR2 as SMNVEV (reference sequence). This CDR3 has 15 residues. V lost 1 base and J 3 bases, leaving 10 bases between the germline ends. The CDR3 loop is CASSLLGSLGNTIYF. CDR3 sequence (DNA): TGTGCCAGCAGTTTATTGGGCAGTCTTGGAAACACCATATATTTT.